A single sample gave rise to the 25 T cell receptor beta chains below, sequenced in a study of blood T cell repertoires in COVID-19. Sequencing was performed with immunoSEQ multiplex PCR; in TCRdb, only in-frame clones are kept and a portion is missing. The sample yields around 100,000 clones, approximately 90% seen once. The sample was peripheral blood. The receptors stem from a man aged 50-60 years with acute or convalescent COVID-19.

The rearrangement joins TRBV6-5 to TRBJ1-1; weak D call: TRBD1 (5 bases). Germline V gene lookup returns CDR1 MNHEY and CDR2 SVGAGI. The CDR3 is 13 amino acids. V lost 7 bases to trimming and J lost 4 bases, with 13 bases between them. Here the CDR3 reads CASKKGQGTEAFF. The CDR3 DNA follows: TGTGCCAGCAAGAAGGGGCAGGGCACTGAAGCTTTCTTT.

The chain recombines TRBV14 with TRBJ2-1, with 16 nucleotides matching TRBD2. Germline V gene data show CDR1 as SGHDN and CDR2 as FVKESK. Trimming at V came to 4 bases and at J to 6 bases, leaving 9 bases not matched to a gene. There are 18 residues in the CDR3. In DNA, the CDR3 is TGTGCCAGCAGCCTTCCGCCGGGACTAGCGGGAGGGTTCAATGAGCAGTTCTTC. Translating it yields CASSLPPGLAGGFNEQFF.

The chain is built from TRBV5-1 and TRBJ2-7, with D possibly matching TRBD1 (6 bases). The V and J ends lost 3 bases and 1 base respectively, with 14 bases between them. CDR3 length: 15 amino acids. CDR1 is SGHRS and CDR2 is YFSETQ in the germline V gene. CDR3 amino acids: CASSSHRDISYEQYF. The CDR3 nucleotides are TGCGCCAGCAGCTCTCACCGGGACATATCCTACGAGCAGTACTTC.

This clone appeared once. The chain has TRBV6-5 and TRBJ1-1; 7 bases line up with TRBD1. This CDR3 is 15 amino acids long. The trim removed 6 bases at V and 0 bases at J, leaving 7 bases unmatched. Germline CDR1 reads MNHEY; CDR2 reads SVGAGI. The CDR3 coding sequence is TGTGCCAGCAGGGGTCGGGACAGTATGAACACTGAAGCTTTCTTT. Its protein product is CASRGRDSMNTEAFF.

The V gene is TRBV19, the J gene TRBJ2-7; 11 nucleotides agree with TRBD2. Germline V lookup: CDR1 LNHDA, CDR2 SQIVND (reference sequence). J gave up 3 bases and V 5 bases, and 9 bases lay outside the gene matches. The CDR3 consists of 16 residues. The CDR3 protein is CASSPQLAGVIYEQYF. DNA of the CDR3: TGTGCCAGTAGTCCCCAACTAGCGGGAGTGATCTACGAGCAGTACTTC.

The chain recombines TRBV5-1 with TRBJ2-4; the match to TRBD1 covers 9 bases. V dropped 4 bases and J dropped 6; count of bases not matched to a gene: 8. The CDR3 has 15 amino acids. CDR1 and CDR2 (germline): SGHRS, YFSETQ. In nucleotides, the CDR3 is TGCGCCAGCAGCGCAACCGGGACAGGGCCAAACATTCAGTACTTC. Translating it yields CASSATGTGPNIQYF.

The chain employs TRBV5-6 and TRBJ2-1, with D maybe TRBD1 (6 bases). The V end was cut by 4 bases, the J end by 6 bases, with 17 bases between. From germline, CDR1 is SGHDT and CDR2 YYEEEE. This CDR3 is 15 amino acids long. CDR3 sequence (DNA): TGTGCCAGCAGCCCCCCGCGACAGGTGGGCAATGAGCAGTTCTTC. The encoded protein is CASSPPRQVGNEQFF.

This clone was recorded a few times. V is TRBV19 and J is TRBJ1-4; D is ambiguous. V lost 7 bases, J lost 5 bases, and 17 bases lay in between. CDR3 length: 15 residues. Germline V lookup: CDR1 LNHDA, CDR2 SQIVND (reference sequence). The CDR3: CASTSSGGENEKLFF. CDR3 DNA sequence: TGTGCCAGTACCTCCTCCGGAGGAGAGAATGAAAAACTGTTTTTT.

This chain connects TRBV11-2 to TRBJ1-2; 8 bases fit TRBD1. The trim removed 3 bases at V and 4 bases at J, leaving 4 bases unmatched. CDR1 and CDR2 from the germline V gene are SGHAT and FQNNGV. The CDR3 has 14 amino acids. The DNA for the CDR3 is TGTGCCAGCAGCTTTGGACAGGGCGTCTATGGCTACACCTTC. This translates into CASSFGQGVYGYTF.

This clone occurred once. CDR3 nucleotide sequence: TGCGCCAGCAGTGAGATTCTGGGGGGCACCGGGGAGCTGTTTTTT. This translates into CASSEILGGTGELFF. The chain links TRBV10-1 to TRBJ2-2, with D possibly TRBD2 on 6 matching bases. Germline loops: CDR1 WNHNN, CDR2 SYGVQD (reference sequence). This CDR3 is 15 amino acids long. V was shortened by 2 bases and J by 4 bases, with 11 bases between the two germline ends.

The gene calls are TRBV12-3 or TRBV12-4 and TRBJ1-6; D gene ambiguous. This CDR3 spans 12 amino acids. V lost 6 bases and J 11 bases, leaving 11 bases between the germline ends. The CDR3 loop is CASSIHVPPLHF. The DNA of the CDR3 is TGTGCCAGCAGCATACACGTTCCACCCCTCCACTTT.

The chain joins TRBV30 to TRBJ2-3; 10 nucleotides match TRBD2. CDR3 length equals 17 residues. V lost 3 bases and J lost 4; bases outside the gene matches: 13. In germline, CDR1 is GTSNPN, CDR2 SVGIG (reference sequence). CDR3 in amino acids: CAWRVGGSSGRSDTQYF. CDR3 in DNA: TGTGCCTGGAGAGTGGGGGGGAGTAGCGGGAGGTCAGATACGCAGTATTTT.

V gene TRBV19 combines with J gene TRBJ1-1; D gene uncertain. The CDR3 has 14 residues. Trimming stripped 1 base from V and 2 bases from J, with 8 bases between. The germline V gene encodes CDR1 LNHDA and CDR2 SQIVND (reference sequence). CDR3 protein: CASSIVSGNTEAFF. DNA of the CDR3: TGTGCCAGTAGTATAGTATCGGGTAACACTGAAGCTTTCTTT.

This chain joins TRBV6-5 and TRBJ2-5; 9 bases match TRBD1. CDR1 and CDR2 from the germline V gene are MNHEY and SVGAGI. This CDR3 region has 14 residues. Trimming took 6 bases from V and 5 from J; bases not matched to a gene: 7. CDR3 nucleotide sequence: TGTGCCAGCAGCAAGGGACAGGGCCTTGAGACCCAGTACTTC. It translates to CASSKGQGLETQYF.

V is TRBV7-2 and J is TRBJ2-4, with 10 bases identical to TRBD1. Germline lookup yields CDR1 SGHTA and CDR2 FQGNSA. J gave up 15 bases and V 0 bases, and 2 bases lay outside the gene matches. There are 12 residues in the CDR3. CDR3 sequence reads: CASSLAGQGWYF. DNA of the CDR3: TGTGCCAGCAGCTTAGCGGGACAGGGGTGGTACTTC.

The rearrangement links TRBV24-1 to TRBJ2-3; 8 bases align to TRBD1. The CDR3 totals 15 residues. Germline V lookup: CDR1 KGHDR, CDR2 SFDVKD. V lost 3 bases to trimming and J lost 1 base; unmatched junction nucleotides: 2. CDR3 nucleotide sequence: TGTGCCACCAGTGATAGGGGACAGGGCACAGATACGCAGTATTTT. It codes for CATSDRGQGTDTQYF.

The chain uses TRBV3-1 (or the pseudogene TRBV3-2) and TRBJ1-2; D is unresolved. This CDR3 is built from 15 residues. Germline-derived CDR1 and CDR2 are LGHDT and YNNKEL (reference sequence). The V end lost 3 bases, the J end lost 2 bases, and 13 bases lay between the germline ends. CDR3 in amino acids: CASSQIGVANYGYTF. Written as DNA, the CDR3 is TGTGCCAGCAGCCAGATCGGGGTCGCGAACTATGGCTACACCTTC.

The chain uses TRBV9 and TRBJ2-5, with 11 positions matching TRBD1. Losses at the gene ends were 4 bases for V and 3 bases for J; bases not matched to a gene: 5. CDR1 and CDR2 (germline): SGDLS, YYNGEE. The CDR3 consists of 15 residues. The CDR3 DNA follows: TGTGCCAGCAGCAAGCGGACAGGGGGCGAAGAGACCCAGTACTTC. Its protein is CASSKRTGGEETQYF.

The genes are TRBV11-3 and TRBJ2-1, with 8 bases fitting TRBD2. The J segment lost 7 bases and the V segment lost 1 base, leaving 9 bases of the junction unmatched. Germline loops: CDR1 SGHNT, CDR2 YENEEA. The CDR3 has 16 amino acids. CDR3 sequence: CASSLAFSGKGNEQFF. The DNA for the CDR3 is TGTGCCAGCAGCTTAGCGTTTAGCGGGAAGGGGAATGAGCAGTTCTTC. Complete variable domain (other parts from reference TRBV11-3 and TRBJ2-1): EAGVVQSPRYKIIEKKQPVAFWCNPISGHNTLYWYLQNLGQGPELLIRYENEEAVDDSQLPKDRFSAERLKGVDSTLKIQPAELGDSAVYLCASSLAFSGKGNEQFFGPGTRLTVL.

The chain has TRBV5-1 and TRBJ2-2, with 9 bases matching TRBD2. The CDR3 has 15 residues. Trimming at V came to 2 bases and at J to 5 bases, leaving 4 bases not matched to a gene. Germline values: CDR1 SGHRS, CDR2 YFSETQ. The CDR3: CASSLGAGGTGELFF. The CDR3 DNA reads TGCGCCAGCAGCTTAGGAGCGGGAGGAACCGGGGAGCTGTTTTTT.

The CDR3 here is CTSSPRLAGVYRDEQYF. CDR3 bases: TGCACCAGCAGCCCGCGACTAGCGGGAGTCTATCGTGACGAGCAGTACTTC. The chain carries TRBV1 and TRBJ2-7; TRBD2 is the table's D call and was not checked against the DNA. TRBV1 is flagged as a pseudogene. This CDR3 has 17 residues.

The CDR3 DNA is TGTGCCATCAGTGACCTGCGGGGGGGCACTGAAGCTTTCTTT. This translates into CAISDLRGGTEAFF. The chain combines TRBV10-3 with TRBJ1-1; tentative D call: TRBD1 (5 bases). The V end lost 3 bases, the J end lost 4 bases, and 12 bases lay between the germline ends. The germline V gene has CDR1 ENHRY and CDR2 SYGVKD. The CDR3 length is 14 residues.

V and J are TRBV23-1 and TRBJ1-6, with D tentatively TRBD1 (6 bases). TRBV23-1 is sorted into the ORF group, with uncertain function. This CDR3 is 15 amino acids long. V shed 0 bases and J shed 8 bases, with 11 bases lying between them. CDR3 loop: CASSQSQGPDSPLHF. In nucleotides, the CDR3 is TGCGCCAGCAGTCAATCGCAGGGGCCGGATTCACCCCTCCACTTT.

The V and J genes are TRBV9 and TRBJ1-4; D uncertain. Germline CDR1 and CDR2: SGDLS and YYNGEE. The V end lost 2 bases, the J end lost 3 bases, and 8 bases lay between the germline ends. This CDR3 is built from 14 residues. CDR3: CASSVHAANEKLFF. The CDR3 nucleotides read TGTGCCAGCAGCGTGCACGCGGCTAATGAAAAACTGTTTTTT.

The J gene is TRBJ2-4, the V gene TRBV6-5; 7 bases align to TRBD2. The CDR3 length is 12 residues. Germline V gene lookup returns CDR1 MNHEY and CDR2 SVGAGI. V gave up 8 bases and J gave up 9 bases; unmatched junction bases: 7. The CDR3 loop reads CASWSGEGIQYF. Here the CDR3 DNA reads TGTGCCAGCTGGAGTGGGGAGGGCATTCAGTACTTC.